The clone carrying this TCR beta chain was seen only a few times. Germline lookup yields CDR1 MNHEY and CDR2 SVGAGI. The CDR3 extends over 15 amino acids. V shed 6 bases, J shed 5 bases, and the junction held 8 bases outside the gene matches. The sample originates from a study of blood T cell repertoires in COVID-19. The assay was immunoSEQ multiplex PCR, and TCRdb's table has in-frame clones only and misses some. The table lists 50,000 to 70,000 clones, around 83% of them singletons. The sample comprised peripheral blood. This chain links TRBV6-5 with TRBJ2-1; 9 bases align to TRBD2. This clonotype was sampled from a woman aged 55 to 70 with acute or convalescent COVID-19. As DNA, the CDR3 is TGTGCCAGCAGGAGAGCGGGGGGCCAGAACAATGAGCAGTTCTTC. Amino acids: CASRRAGGQNNEQFF.